This T cell receptor beta chain was sequenced for a study of CXCR3-negative and CXCR3-positive naive CD8 T cells. Study in general: There were about 150 million TRB reads altogether, and each library had about 1.5 +/- 0.3 million of them. General study points: Sequencing showed both naive subsets with comparably high diversity, and memory CD8+ cells much lower. A higher hydrophobicity marked the TRB CDR3s of CXCR3-positive naive cells versus CXCR3-negative naive cells. For naive cells, CXCR3-negative and CXCR3-positive subsets had similar TRBV-TRBJ usage; for memory cells, usage differed. The majority of assays used fresh PBMCs, and CXCR3 expression partially decreased after cryopreservation.

Details on this clonotype: Its cognate antigen is unknown.

Looked up from germline, CDR1 is SGHRS and CDR2 is YFSETQ. CDR3 length: 15 amino acids. Libraries of TRB cDNA were made by 5' RACE and carried UMIs. TCRdb reprocessed the 5' RACE reads, with one entry per CDR3 protein and no DNA. The ten most abundant clones cover 0.41% of a sample with over 100,000 distinct CDR3 sequences. This sequence originates from a human donor in good health. Some clones in this sample may be carry-over from other donors' samples. This chain links TRBV5-1 with TRBJ2-7; there is no DNA to check the TCRdb D call of TRBD1. The specimen was naive CXCR3+ CD8+ T cells from blood. Specified subset: CD45RO-CCR7+CD27+CD95- naive CD8+ T cells expressing CXCR3 (TNR3+). The CDR3 sequence: CASILESASGDEQYF.